This TCR beta chain was recorded in a study of molecular identifiers for immune sequencing clone quantification listed by TCRdb under 2018. A note on the overall study: In a replicate experiment, RNA from around 20,000 or 100,000 naive CD8 T cells was split into five aliquots, four of which were sequenced. This methods study used CD8 T cells to benchmark TCR RNA copy counting and molecular-identifier clustering-based TCR repertoire sequencing (MIDCIRS).

Study-wide conclusions, independent of this receptor: The naive libraries included spiked-in Jurkat TCR RNA (roughly 11 copies' worth), and this RNA is not part of the donor repertoire. Highly expanded clone sizes could be underestimated because identical TCR molecules may share a barcode. Around 2.9 recovered TCR RNA copies per cell were obtained by modeling, versus about 9.7 by digital PCR, implying a capture efficiency of approximately 27%. Clones above 20 RNA copies held over 99% of molecules in CMV-specific effector cells but under 1% in naive cells. Even against a background of some 1 million naive CD8 T cells, spiked-in Jurkat TCR RNA amounting to a single cell's worth was reported to be detectable. When barcode sub-clustering was left out, chimeric consensus sequences inflated TCR diversity, with chimeras reaching as high as 47%.

This clonotype came up many times. Its antigen remains undetermined. Qualities for individual bases were not recorded, and no much larger clone is one base off. Naive CD8 T cell libraries were made from roughly 21,000 to 960,000 sorted cells using 10%, 30% or 50% of purified RNA. Naive CD8 T cells were FACS-sorted as CD8+CD4-CCR7+CD45RA+ on a BD FACSAria II into RLT Plus buffer. To test detection sensitivity, Jurkat RNA equal to approximately 10 TCR copies was added to samples of about 20,000-1,000,000 naive CD8 T cells. Enrichment of CD8 T cells was performed with RosetteSep CD8+ T Cell Enrichment Cocktail and Ficoll-Paque, after which ACK red cell lysis was carried out. The CDR3 has 17 amino acids, counting the end cysteine and phenylalanine. Just CDR3 DNA is preserved here, 51 bases in frame from base 1. V drops 5 bases and J drops 5 bases, leaving 24 bases in between. Looking up the germline V gene yields CDR1 SGHAT and CDR2 FQNNGV.

Receptor libraries were prepared by PCR. TCRdb records NextSeq 500 as the sequencer. Preparation of bulk TCR libraries followed a previously described approach, with the TCR primers listed in Table S5. Purification of total RNA was performed with the Qiagen AllPrep DNA/RNA kit. Before analysis, reads from multiple sequencing runs of one library were combined. The authors processed their data as follows. Reads were retained only if their TCR constant sequence matched exactly, and those retained reads were trimmed to 150 nt and grouped according to their 12-nt molecular barcodes. Reads within each barcode group were sub-clustered using a 15% Levenshtein threshold, and quality-weighted consensus sequences were constructed for each RNA molecule. Non-functional sequences were discarded, and so were lower-count sequences lying one edit away from another sequence. Based on a fit of two negative binomial distributions, barcode sub-clusters having less than 20% of the maximum read count were discarded. The public sequencing data were trimmed at Q25 with fastp and processed into clonotypes with MiXCR by TCRdb, which kept only in-frame beta chains. Each CDR3 protein appears once, grouped with its most common genes and DNA. For this entry, the V and J calls and clone size follow TCRdb and not the study's own pipeline. Present in this sample are approximately 97,000 distinct CDR3 sequences, 24% of which were seen just once. The top ten hold more than 0.8% of the sample.

The chain is encoded by TRBV11-2 joined to TRBJ1-1, and the D gene may be TRBD1, 5 bases matching. Sample: naive CD8+ T cells from blood, with Jurkat cell RNA spiked in. This specimen's cell subset or site label, per the study, means: FACS-sorted CD8+CD4-CCR7+CD45RA+ naive T cells. This clonotype originated in a human donor in good health. Some libraries in this study had Jurkat cell RNA spiked in. The CDR3 in this case is CASSHGVQVSSQTEAFF. The bases read TGTGCCAGCAGCCACGGGGTACAGGTTTCCTCGCAAACTGAAGCTTTCTTT.